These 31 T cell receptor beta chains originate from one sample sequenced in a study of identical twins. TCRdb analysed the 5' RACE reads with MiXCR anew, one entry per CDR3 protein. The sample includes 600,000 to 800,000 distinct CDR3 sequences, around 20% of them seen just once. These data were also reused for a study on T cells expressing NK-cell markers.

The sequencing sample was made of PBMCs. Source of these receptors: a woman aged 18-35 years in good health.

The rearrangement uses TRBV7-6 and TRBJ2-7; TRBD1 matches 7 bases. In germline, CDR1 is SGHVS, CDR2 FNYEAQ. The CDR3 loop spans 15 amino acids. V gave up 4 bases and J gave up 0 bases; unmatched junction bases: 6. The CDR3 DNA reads TGTGCCAGCAGCTCGGACAGGCTACACTCCTACGAGCAGTACTTC. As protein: CASSSDRLHSYEQYF.

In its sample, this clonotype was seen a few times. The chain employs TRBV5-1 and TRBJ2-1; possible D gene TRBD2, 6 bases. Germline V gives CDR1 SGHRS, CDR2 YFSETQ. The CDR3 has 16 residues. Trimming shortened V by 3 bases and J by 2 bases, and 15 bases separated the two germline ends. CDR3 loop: CASSSPRGDPYNEQFF. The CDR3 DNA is TGCGCCAGCAGCTCCCCCCGCGGGGACCCCTACAATGAGCAGTTCTTC.

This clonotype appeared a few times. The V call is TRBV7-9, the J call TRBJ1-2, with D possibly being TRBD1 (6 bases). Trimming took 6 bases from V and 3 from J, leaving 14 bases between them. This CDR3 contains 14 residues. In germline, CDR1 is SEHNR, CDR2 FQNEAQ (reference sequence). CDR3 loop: CASSPPGADYGYTF. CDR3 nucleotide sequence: TGTGCCAGCAGTCCCCCGGGGGCGGACTATGGCTACACCTTC.

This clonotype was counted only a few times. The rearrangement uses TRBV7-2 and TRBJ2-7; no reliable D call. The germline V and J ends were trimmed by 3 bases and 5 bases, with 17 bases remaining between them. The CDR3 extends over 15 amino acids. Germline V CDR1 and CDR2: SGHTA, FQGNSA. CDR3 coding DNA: TGTGCCAGCAGCTTTAGTACGGGTTCCGTCGACGAGCAGTACTTC. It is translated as CASSFSTGSVDEQYF. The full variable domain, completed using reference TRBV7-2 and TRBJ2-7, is GAGVSQSPSNKVTEKGKDVELRCDPISGHTALYWYRQSLGQGLEFLIYFQGNSAPDKSGLPSDRFSAERTGGSVSTLTIQRTQQEDSAVYLCASSFSTGSVDEQYFGPGTRLTVT.

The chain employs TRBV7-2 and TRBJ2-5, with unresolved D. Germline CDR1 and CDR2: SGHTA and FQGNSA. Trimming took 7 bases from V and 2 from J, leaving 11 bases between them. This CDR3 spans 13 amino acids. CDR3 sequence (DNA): TGTGCCAGCACGCCGAGCAGGCAAGAGACCCAGTACTTC. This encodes CASTPSRQETQYF.

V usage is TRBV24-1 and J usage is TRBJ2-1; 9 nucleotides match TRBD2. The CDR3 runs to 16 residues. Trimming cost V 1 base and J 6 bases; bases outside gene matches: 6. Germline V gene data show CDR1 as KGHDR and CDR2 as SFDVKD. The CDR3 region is CATSDFGAGGGNEQFF. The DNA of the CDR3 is TGTGCCACCAGTGATTTTGGAGCGGGGGGAGGCAATGAGCAGTTCTTC.

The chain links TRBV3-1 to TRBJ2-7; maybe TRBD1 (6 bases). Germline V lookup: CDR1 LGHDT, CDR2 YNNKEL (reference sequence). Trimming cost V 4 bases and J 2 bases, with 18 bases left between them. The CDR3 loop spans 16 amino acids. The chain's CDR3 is CASSLQPRTATYEQYF. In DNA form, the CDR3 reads TGTGCCAGCAGCCTTCAACCCCGGACAGCCACCTACGAGCAGTACTTC.

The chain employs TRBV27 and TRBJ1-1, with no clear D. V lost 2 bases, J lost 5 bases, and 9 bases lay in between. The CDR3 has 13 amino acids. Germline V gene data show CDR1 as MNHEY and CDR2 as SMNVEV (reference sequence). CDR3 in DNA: TGTGCCAGCAGTTTAATGAGGGCAACTGAAGCTTTCTTT. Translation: CASSLMRATEAFF.

The CDR3 protein is CASSPSLGHPSYEQYF. Written as DNA, the CDR3 is TGTGCCAGCAGTCCGTCGCTGGGACACCCGTCCTACGAGCAGTACTTC. V usage is TRBV27 and J usage is TRBJ2-7, with a weak D call TRBD1 (6 bases). V was shortened by 5 bases and J by 1 base, with 18 bases between the two germline ends. The CDR3 has 16 residues. The germline gives CDR1 MNHEY, CDR2 SMNVEV (reference sequence).

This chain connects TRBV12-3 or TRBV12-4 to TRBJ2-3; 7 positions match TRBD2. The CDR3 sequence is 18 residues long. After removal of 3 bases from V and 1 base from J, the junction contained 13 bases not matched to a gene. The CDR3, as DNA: TGTGCCAGCAGTTTCCGCCCCGGGGGGACGGCCGGCACAGATACGCAGTATTTT. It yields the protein CASSFRPGGTAGTDTQYF.

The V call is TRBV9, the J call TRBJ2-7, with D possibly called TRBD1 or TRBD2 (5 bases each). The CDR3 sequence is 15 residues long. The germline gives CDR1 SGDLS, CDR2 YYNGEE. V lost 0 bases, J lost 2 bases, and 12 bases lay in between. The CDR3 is CASSVAGGVPYEQYF. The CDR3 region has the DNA TGTGCCAGCAGCGTAGCTGGGGGTGTCCCCTACGAGCAGTACTTC.

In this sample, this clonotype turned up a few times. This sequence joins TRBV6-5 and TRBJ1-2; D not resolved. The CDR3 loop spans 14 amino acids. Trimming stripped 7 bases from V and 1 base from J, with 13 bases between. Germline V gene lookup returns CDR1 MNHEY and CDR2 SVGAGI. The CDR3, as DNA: TGTGCCAGCACTTCAGGTTTGGGTAACTATGGCTACACCTTC. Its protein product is CASTSGLGNYGYTF.

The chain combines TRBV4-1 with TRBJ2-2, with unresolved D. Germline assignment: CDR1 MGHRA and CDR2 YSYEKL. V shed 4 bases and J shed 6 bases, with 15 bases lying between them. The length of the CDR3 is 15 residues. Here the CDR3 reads CASSLQGSASGELFF. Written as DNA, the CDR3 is TGCGCCAGCAGCCTACAAGGATCAGCGTCCGGGGAGCTGTTTTTT.

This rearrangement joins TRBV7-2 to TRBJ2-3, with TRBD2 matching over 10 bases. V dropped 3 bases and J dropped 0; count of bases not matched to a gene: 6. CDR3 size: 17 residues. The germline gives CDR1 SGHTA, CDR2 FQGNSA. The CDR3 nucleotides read TGTGCCAGCAGCTTCCGGACTAGCGGAATTAGCACAGATACGCAGTATTTT. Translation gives CASSFRTSGISTDTQYF.

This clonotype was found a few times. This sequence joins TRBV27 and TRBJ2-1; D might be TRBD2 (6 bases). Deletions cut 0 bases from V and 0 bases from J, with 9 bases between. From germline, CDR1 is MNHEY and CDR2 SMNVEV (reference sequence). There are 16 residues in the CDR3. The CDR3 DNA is TGTGCCAGCAGTTTATCTGGGGGGAGCTCCTACAATGAGCAGTTCTTC. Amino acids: CASSLSGGSSYNEQFF.

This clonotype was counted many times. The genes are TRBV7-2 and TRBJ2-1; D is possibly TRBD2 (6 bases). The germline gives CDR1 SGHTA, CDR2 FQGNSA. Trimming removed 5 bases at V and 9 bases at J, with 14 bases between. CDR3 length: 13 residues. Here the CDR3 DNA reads TGTGCCAGCAGCAGGACTACCGGTGGTGAGCAGTTCTTC. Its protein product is CASSRTTGGEQFF.

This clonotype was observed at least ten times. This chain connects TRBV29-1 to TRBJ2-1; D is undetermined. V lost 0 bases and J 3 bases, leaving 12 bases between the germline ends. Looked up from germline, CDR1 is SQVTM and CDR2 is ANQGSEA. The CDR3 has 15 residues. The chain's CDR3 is CSVEDRAGDYNEQFF. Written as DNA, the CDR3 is TGCAGCGTTGAAGATCGGGCAGGAGACTACAATGAGCAGTTCTTC.

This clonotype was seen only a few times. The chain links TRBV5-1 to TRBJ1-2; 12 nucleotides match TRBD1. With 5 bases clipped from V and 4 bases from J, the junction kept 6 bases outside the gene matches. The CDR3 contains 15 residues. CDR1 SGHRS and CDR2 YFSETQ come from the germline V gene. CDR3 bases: TGCGCCAGCAGTTTCGGGACAGGGGGCTCCTATGGCTACACCTTC. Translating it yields CASSFGTGGSYGYTF.

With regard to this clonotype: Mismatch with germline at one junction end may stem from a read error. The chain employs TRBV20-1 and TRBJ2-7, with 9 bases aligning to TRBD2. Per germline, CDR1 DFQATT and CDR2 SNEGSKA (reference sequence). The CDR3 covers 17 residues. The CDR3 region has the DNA TGCTGTGCTAGAGACTTTGGAGCGGGAGGAATCTTCTCCGAGCAGTACTTC. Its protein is CCARDFGAGGIFSEQYF.

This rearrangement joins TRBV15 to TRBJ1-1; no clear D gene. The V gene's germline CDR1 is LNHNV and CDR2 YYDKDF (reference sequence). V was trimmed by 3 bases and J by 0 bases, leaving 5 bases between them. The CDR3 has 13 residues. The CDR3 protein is CATSSSMNTEAFF. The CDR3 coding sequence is TGTGCCACCAGCAGTTCGATGAACACTGAAGCTTTCTTT.

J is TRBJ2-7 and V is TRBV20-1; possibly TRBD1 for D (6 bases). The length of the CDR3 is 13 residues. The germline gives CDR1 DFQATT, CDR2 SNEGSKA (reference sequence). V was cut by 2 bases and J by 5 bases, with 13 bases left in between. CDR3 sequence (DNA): TGCAGTGCTAGATCGACAGGTTCCCACGAGCAGTACTTC. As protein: CSARSTGSHEQYF.

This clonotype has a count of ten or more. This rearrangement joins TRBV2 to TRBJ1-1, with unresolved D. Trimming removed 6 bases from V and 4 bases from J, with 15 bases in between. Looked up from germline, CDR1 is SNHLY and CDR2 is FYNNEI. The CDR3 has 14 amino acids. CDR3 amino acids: CASSPDWRGTEAFF. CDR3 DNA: TGTGCCAGCAGCCCGGACTGGCGCGGCACTGAAGCTTTCTTT.

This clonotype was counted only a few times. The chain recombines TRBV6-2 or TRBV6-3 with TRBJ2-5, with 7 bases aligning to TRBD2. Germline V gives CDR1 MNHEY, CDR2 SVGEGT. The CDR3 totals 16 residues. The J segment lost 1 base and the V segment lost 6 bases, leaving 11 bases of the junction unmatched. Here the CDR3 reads CASSLPTGTTQETQYF. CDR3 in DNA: TGTGCCAGCAGCCTCCCGACCGGGACTACCCAAGAGACCCAGTACTTC.

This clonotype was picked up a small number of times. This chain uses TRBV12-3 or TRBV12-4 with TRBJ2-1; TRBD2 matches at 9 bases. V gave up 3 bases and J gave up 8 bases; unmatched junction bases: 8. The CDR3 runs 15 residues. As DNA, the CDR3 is TGTGCCAGCAGTTTTCTGGGTAGCGGGGGTCATGAGCAGTTCTTC. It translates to CASSFLGSGGHEQFF.

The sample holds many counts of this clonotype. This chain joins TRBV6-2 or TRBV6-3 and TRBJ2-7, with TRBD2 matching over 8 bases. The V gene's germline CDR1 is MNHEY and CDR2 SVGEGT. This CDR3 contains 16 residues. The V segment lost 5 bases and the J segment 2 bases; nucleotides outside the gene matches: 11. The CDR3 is CASSARGREVPYEQYF. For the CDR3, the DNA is TGTGCCAGCAGTGCCCGCGGGCGGGAGGTTCCCTACGAGCAGTACTTC.

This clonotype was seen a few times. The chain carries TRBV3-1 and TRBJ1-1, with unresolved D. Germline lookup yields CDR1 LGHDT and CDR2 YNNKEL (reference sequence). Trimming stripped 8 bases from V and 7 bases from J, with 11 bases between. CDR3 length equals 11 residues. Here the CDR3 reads CASSVGIEAFF. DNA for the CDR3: TGTGCCAGCTCGGTGGGGATTGAAGCTTTCTTT. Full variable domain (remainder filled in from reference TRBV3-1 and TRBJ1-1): DTAVSQTPKYLVTQMGNDKSIKCEQNLGHDTMYWYKQDSKKFLKIMFSYNNKELIINETVPNRFSPKSPDKAHLNLHINSLELGDSAVYFCASSVGIEAFFGQGTRLTVV.

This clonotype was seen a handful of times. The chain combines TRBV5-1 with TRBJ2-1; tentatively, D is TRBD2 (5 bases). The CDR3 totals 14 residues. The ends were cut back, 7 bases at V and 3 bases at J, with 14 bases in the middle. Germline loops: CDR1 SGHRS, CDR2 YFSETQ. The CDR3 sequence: CASGRGAGYNEQFF. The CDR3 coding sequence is TGCGCCAGCGGCCGGGGAGCCGGCTACAATGAGCAGTTCTTC.

The CDR3 loop is CASKSGTGAYEQYF. CDR3 coding DNA: TGTGCCAGTAAAAGCGGGACAGGGGCCTACGAGCAGTACTTC. The rearrangement uses TRBV6-1 and TRBJ2-7, with 10 bases matching TRBD1. The CDR3 is 14 amino acids. Germline CDR1 and CDR2: MNHNS and SASEGT. J lost 2 bases, V lost 9 bases, and 7 bases had no gene match.

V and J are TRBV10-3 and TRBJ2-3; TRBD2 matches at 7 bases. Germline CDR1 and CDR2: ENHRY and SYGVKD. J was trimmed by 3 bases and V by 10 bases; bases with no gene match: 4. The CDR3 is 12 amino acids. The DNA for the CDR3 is TGTGCCAGCGGCGGGAGAACAGATACGCAGTATTTT. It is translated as CASGGRTDTQYF.

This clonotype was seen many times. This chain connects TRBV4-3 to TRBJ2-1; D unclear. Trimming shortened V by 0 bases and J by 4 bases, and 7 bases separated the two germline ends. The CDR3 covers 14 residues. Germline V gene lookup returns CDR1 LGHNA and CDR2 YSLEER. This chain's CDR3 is CASSQDWRYNEQFF. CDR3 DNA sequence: TGCGCCAGCAGCCAAGATTGGCGGTACAATGAGCAGTTCTTC.

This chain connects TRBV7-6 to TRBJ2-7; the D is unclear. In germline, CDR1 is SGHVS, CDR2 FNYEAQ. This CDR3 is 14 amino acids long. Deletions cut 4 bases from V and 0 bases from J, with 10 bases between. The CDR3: CASSSETLSYEQYF. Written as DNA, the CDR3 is TGTGCCAGCAGCTCCGAGACGCTCTCCTACGAGCAGTACTTC.